This TCR beta chain was retrieved from a study of long-term antiretroviral therapy in people with HIV. Germline V gene data show CDR1 as LNHDA and CDR2 as SQIVND (reference sequence). V lost 7 bases and J 1 base, leaving 17 bases between the germline ends. This CDR3 has 16 residues. With survey level as its setting, the immunoSEQ assay was v3.0. Using immunoSEQ multiplex PCR, the repertoire was profiled, and TCRdb retains in-frame clones only, with some absent. The table records about 25,000 clones, 79% of them present only once. The receptor comes from a woman between 40 and 55 years old with HIV. Sequences were derived from unsorted PBMCs, sampled 1.2 years after starting antiretroviral therapy. This chain connects TRBV19 to TRBJ1-5; D is perhaps TRBD1 (6 bases). As DNA, the CDR3 is TGTGCCAGTACGACGTCCGGGGGCCGGAGCAATCAGCCCCAGCATTTT. It translates to CASTTSGGRSNQPQHF.